This passage covers 22 T cell receptor beta chains from one sample sequenced in a study of T cells in Graves' hyperthyroidism and ophthalmopathy (dated by TCRdb to 2018 to 2020). Receptor amplification or capture employed multiplex PCR. Sequenced using an Illumina HiSeq 2000. The TCR beta CDR3 regions were amplified from RNA transcripts. The TCR CDR3 was subjected to a first round of RT-PCR using the HTBI primer set and the Qiagen OneStep RT-PCR kit. Using fastp at Q25 and MiXCR, TCRdb reprocessed the public reads and kept productive beta chains. Rows with a matching CDR3 protein are joined into one entry that keeps the most common DNA and genes. For this sample the table gives under 450,000 distinct CDR3 sequences, of which approximately 14% were detected only once. The ten largest make up 12% to 15% of the sample. The sample consisted of blood. The source is a woman under 30 with Graves' hyperthyroidism.

This clonotype was picked up many times. V usage is TRBV12-3 or TRBV12-4 and J usage is TRBJ2-5, with D maybe TRBD2 (5 bases). Trimming removed 6 bases at V and 5 bases at J, with 22 bases between. The CDR3 consists of 16 residues. CDR3: CASSLGGSSARETQYF. Here the CDR3 DNA reads TGTGCCAGCAGCCTCGGAGGATCTAGTGCGAGGGAGACCCAGTACTTC.

A few counts support this clonotype. The chain recombines TRBV20-1 with TRBJ2-1, with 10 bases lining up with TRBD2. CDR3 length: 15 amino acids. In germline, CDR1 is DFQATT, CDR2 SNEGSKA (reference sequence). The V gene end was trimmed by 3 bases and the J gene end by 2 bases; junction bases not matched to a gene: 4. CDR3 nucleotides: TGCAGTGCTAGTCGGAGCGGGAGGGCCTACAATGAGCAGTTCTTC. Encoded protein: CSASRSGRAYNEQFF.

The table lists this clonotype with many counts. This rearrangement joins TRBV27 to TRBJ2-7; D may be TRBD1 or TRBD2 (5 bases each). The V and J ends lost 5 bases and 6 bases respectively, with 17 bases between them. Per germline, CDR1 MNHEY and CDR2 SMNVEV (reference sequence). The CDR3 runs 14 residues. CDR3: CASSPLLRESEQYF. Here the CDR3 DNA reads TGTGCCAGCAGTCCACTCCTCAGGGAGTCCGAGCAGTACTTC.

In this sample, this clonotype turned up many times. This chain connects TRBV12-3 or TRBV12-4 to TRBJ1-1; D is perhaps TRBD1 (6 bases). The CDR3 sequence is 14 residues long. V dropped 3 bases and J dropped 5 bases, with 13 bases sitting between them. The CDR3 nucleotides are TGTGCCAGCAGTTTGGGGGGGGCGAGGACTGAAGCTTTCTTT. Translated: CASSLGGARTEAFF.

This chain links TRBV15 with TRBJ2-7, with TRBD2 matching over 10 bases. Germline V gene lookup returns CDR1 LNHNV and CDR2 YYDKDF (reference sequence). V shed 8 bases and J 5 bases; nucleotides not matched to a gene: 12. The CDR3 totals 15 residues. CDR3 sequence: CATSSGGDLRHEQYF. CDR3 in DNA: TGTGCCACCTCAAGCGGGGGGGATCTTCGCCACGAGCAGTACTTC.

This clonotype has a handful of counts. This chain links TRBV6-1 with TRBJ2-3, with 10 bases that match TRBD2. Germline CDR1 reads MNHNS; CDR2 reads SASEGT. V trimming: 8 bases; J trimming: 3 bases; junction bases outside the gene matches: 8. The CDR3 spans 15 residues. This CDR3 reads CASGSGRAGTDTQYF. In DNA, the CDR3 is TGTGCCAGCGGCAGCGGGAGGGCCGGGACAGATACGCAGTATTTT.

This clonotype showed up just a few times. This chain joins TRBV6-1 and TRBJ1-6; no firm D call. The length of the CDR3 is 15 residues. V lost 1 base, J lost 0 bases, and 4 bases lay in between. Germline-derived CDR1 and CDR2 are MNHNS and SASEGT. The CDR3 is CASSEGSSYNSPLHF. The CDR3 nucleotides read TGTGCCAGCAGTGAAGGGAGCTCCTATAATTCACCCCTCCACTTT.

This clonotype was counted a few times. The chain carries TRBV4-2 and TRBJ1-1; D unresolved. The length of the CDR3 is 13 residues. V was trimmed by 5 bases and J by 2 bases, leaving 9 bases between them. CDR1 is LGHNA and CDR2 is YNFKEQ in the germline V gene. The CDR3 sequence is CASSYDPNTEAFF. The CDR3 DNA reads as TGTGCCAGCAGCTACGACCCTAACACTGAAGCTTTCTTT.

This clonotype was observed at least ten times. The chain has TRBV7-3 and TRBJ2-7; 14 bases fit TRBD2. The V segment lost 0 bases and the J segment 9 bases; nucleotides outside the gene matches: 7. The CDR3 length is 16 residues. Germline V gene lookup returns CDR1 SGHTA and CDR2 FQGTGA. CDR3 nucleotides: TGTGCCAGCAGCTTAACGTCGGGACTAGCGGGAGTAGGGCAGTACTTC. It is translated as CASSLTSGLAGVGQYF.

This clonotype was seen at least ten times. The chain employs TRBV20-1 and TRBJ2-5; 8 nucleotides match TRBD2. V was clipped by 6 bases and J by 5 bases; unmatched bases: 5. This CDR3 spans 12 amino acids. Germline V gene data show CDR1 as DFQATT and CDR2 as SNEGSKA (reference sequence). The CDR3 DNA follows: TGCAGTGCCATCCCGGGGGGGGAGACCCAGTACTTC. Amino acid sequence: CSAIPGGETQYF.

This clonotype was observed a handful of times. The chain couples TRBV14 to TRBJ2-2; D is unclear. The CDR3 spans 14 residues. Germline CDR1 is SGHDN and CDR2 is FVKESK. V lost 4 bases and J lost 4, with 10 bases in between. CDR3 bases: TGTGCCAGCAGCCGGACCGTTCTCACCGGGGAGCTGTTTTTT. Protein: CASSRTVLTGELFF. Full variable domain (missing parts from reference TRBV14 and TRBJ2-2): EAGVTQFPSHSVIEKGQTVTLRCDPISGHDNLYWYRRVMGKEIKFLLHFVKESKQDESGMPNNRFLAERTGGTYSTLKVQPAELEDSGVYFCASSRTVLTGELFFGEGSRLTVL.

This clonotype was recorded many times. This chain links TRBV6-1 with TRBJ1-1, with D unresolved. Trimming left V 6 bases short and J 1 base short, with 3 bases between. CDR3 length equals 11 residues. Germline lookup yields CDR1 MNHNS and CDR2 SASEGT. The CDR3 DNA reads TGTGCCAGCAGGACGAACACTGAAGCTTTCTTT. It translates to CASRTNTEAFF.

This clonotype was observed a few times. The chain is built from TRBV12-3 or TRBV12-4 and TRBJ1-3, with D possibly being TRBD1 (5 bases). The V gene lost 6 bases and the J gene lost 10 bases, with 13 bases spanning the gap. The length of the CDR3 is 12 residues. The CDR3 region has the DNA TGTGCCAGCAGAACCCGGCGGGGGACCATATATTTT. This sequence encodes CASRTRRGTIYF.

This clonotype was detected only a few times. Relative to the germline gene, one junction end is altered; a read error may explain this. The V gene is TRBV27, the J gene TRBJ2-7; the match to TRBD2 covers 11 bases. Germline CDR1 is MNHEY and CDR2 is SMNVEV (reference sequence). The CDR3 is 15 residues long. The CDR3 region is CASSLTGTSGYGQYF. In nucleotides, the CDR3 is TGTGCCAGCAGTTTGACCGGGACTAGCGGCTACGGGCAGTACTTC.

The chain carries TRBV2 and TRBJ2-7, with TRBD2 identical over 7 bases. Unmatched junction bases numbered 8, after V lost 6 bases and J lost 0 bases. CDR1 and CDR2 (germline): SNHLY, FYNNEI. The CDR3 totals 15 residues. The CDR3 coding sequence is TGTGCCAGCAGGGATCGGGCTAGCGGCTCCTACGAGCAGTACTTC. Translation: CASRDRASGSYEQYF.

There are many counts of this clonotype. The chain joins TRBV15 to TRBJ2-5; 9 bases align to TRBD1. V dropped 1 base and J dropped 2; count of bases not matched to a gene: 2. The CDR3 runs to 15 residues. From germline, CDR1 is LNHNV and CDR2 YYDKDF (reference sequence). CDR3 sequence (DNA): TGTGCCACCAGCAGAGGGGGACAGGGACAAGAGACCCAGTACTTC. Translation: CATSRGGQGQETQYF.

In this sample, this clonotype turned up many times. V is TRBV11-2 and J is TRBJ2-7, with 10 bases aligning to TRBD1. Germline CDR1 SGHAT, CDR2 FQNNGV. The CDR3 extends over 15 amino acids. V shed 5 bases, J shed 2 bases, and the junction held 6 bases outside the gene matches. For the CDR3, the DNA is TGTGCCAGCAGCCCCAGGGACAGGGGTACCTACGAGCAGTACTTC. Its translation is CASSPRDRGTYEQYF.

This clonotype has a count of ten or more. This chain joins TRBV28 and TRBJ2-2; no clear D gene. Between the trimmed V and J ends, which lost 3 bases and 1 base, there was a span of 15 bases. The CDR3 contains 17 residues. Per germline, CDR1 MDHEN and CDR2 SYDVKM. The CDR3 DNA sequence: TGTGCCAGCAGTTTTTACTGGACGGAAAAGAACACCGGGGAGCTGTTTTTT. Its protein product is CASSFYWTEKNTGELFF.

This chain links TRBV5-5 with TRBJ2-5, with D possibly being TRBD2 (5 bases). CDR1 is SGHKS and CDR2 is YYEKEE in the germline V gene (reference sequence). This CDR3 contains 13 residues. Trimming left V 1 base short and J 5 bases short, with 9 bases between. In DNA form, the CDR3 reads TGTGCCAGCAGCTTGACTAGTAGGGAGACCCAGTACTTC. Translating it yields CASSLTSRETQYF.

This clonotype was observed a handful of times. This chain joins TRBV29-1 and TRBJ2-1; D may be TRBD1 (6 bases). The V and J ends lost 6 bases and 7 bases respectively, with 19 bases between them. This CDR3 comprises 14 residues. The V gene's germline CDR1 is SQVTM and CDR2 ANQGSEA. The CDR3 protein is CSVDHGTQGNEQFF. The DNA of the CDR3 is TGCAGCGTCGACCACGGGACCCAGGGGAATGAGCAGTTCTTC.

As for this clonotype: The junction does not match germline at one end; this may be a read error. The chain recombines TRBV7-7 with TRBJ1-3; D is perhaps TRBD1 (5 bases). Germline loops: CDR1 SSHAT, CDR2 FNYEAQ (reference sequence). CDR3 size: 16 residues. The CDR3 DNA reads as TGTGCTAGCAGCTTAGGGGAAGGGACGTCTGGAAACACCATATATTTT. Residues: CASSLGEGTSGNTIYF.

Written as DNA, the CDR3 is TGTGCCCCCTGTCCAGGTGGCTTTGGCTACACCTTC. It is translated as CAPCPGGFGYTF. The J gene is TRBJ1-2, the V gene TRBV28, with D unresolved. This CDR3 comprises 12 residues. Germline V gene sequence: CDR1 MDHEN, CDR2 SYDVKM. V was pared by 11 bases and J by 7 bases, with 17 bases between.